Listed below are T cell receptor beta chains from one sample, sequenced in a study of blood T cell repertoires in COVID-19. Sequenced by immunoSEQ multiplex PCR; TCRdb stores in-frame clones only, minus some. The sample consists of about 140,000 clones, approximately 90% of them appearing once. The sample taken for sequencing was PBMCs or T cells enriched from blood (not recorded which). These receptors originate from a man aged 45-65 years who had recovered from COVID-19. Both conserved end residues are part of each CDR3. D genes are given only for firm matches. Size is omitted from some rows. Given values are once, few, many or a class for expanded clones.

v_call	clone_size	j_call	d_call	cdr3_aa	cdr3_nt
TRBV7-2	once	TRBJ1-2	-	CASSPDSSLGYTF	TGTGCCAGCAGCCCGGACAGCTCGCTCGGCTACACCTTC
TRBV5-4	-	TRBJ1-2	-	CASSLGQVYGYTF	TGTGCCAGCAGCTTGGGTCAGGTCTATGGCTACACCTTC
TRBV19	-	TRBJ2-7	-	CASSVPGLTRWEQYF	TGTGCCAGTAGTGTTCCGGGACTTACTAGGTGGGAGCAGTACTTC
TRBV11-2	-	TRBJ2-7	TRBD1	CASSSRDRGTYEQYF	TGTGCCAGCAGCTCCCGGGACAGGGGAACCTACGAGCAGTACTTC
TRBV7-9	-	TRBJ1-4	TRBD1	CASSIRDRLSTNEKLFF	TGTGCCAGCAGCATCCGGGACAGACTCTCAACTAATGAAAAACTGTTTTTT
TRBV29-1	-	TRBJ2-1	TRBD2	CSVEARTRGIYNEQFF	TGCAGCGTTGAAGCCAGGACTAGAGGAATATACAATGAGCAGTTCTTC
TRBV28	-	TRBJ2-7	TRBD1	CASRRGQYYEQYF	TGTGCCAGCAGAAGGGGGCAATATTACGAGCAGTACTTC
TRBV7-2	-	TRBJ2-2	TRBD1	CASSLGQGATGELFF	TGTGCCAGCAGCTTGGGACAGGGGGCCACCGGGGAGCTGTTTTTT
TRBV5-1	-	TRBJ1-1	-	CASSFTQGIDTEAFF	TGCGCCAGCAGTTTTACCCAGGGTATCGACACTGAAGCTTTCTTT
TRBV24-1	-	TRBJ2-2	TRBD1	CATSDPGQGAAGELFF	TGTGCCACCAGTGATCCGGGACAGGGGGCTGCCGGGGAGCTGTTTTTT
TRBV6-2/TRBV6-3	-	TRBJ2-3	TRBD1	CASSLGQGAGDTQYF	TGTGCCAGCAGTCTTGGACAGGGAGCCGGAGATACGCAGTATTTT
TRBV2	-	TRBJ2-7	TRBD1	CASSPQSLGTGEEQYF	TGTGCCAGCAGCCCTCAGAGCCTAGGGACAGGGGAAGAGCAGTACTTC
TRBV24-1	-	TRBJ2-5	-	CATSDAKGVRQETQYF	TGTGCCACCAGTGACGCCAAGGGGGTTCGCCAAGAGACCCAGTACTTC
TRBV18	-	TRBJ1-6	-	CASSQSSYNSPLHF	TGTGCCAGCTCACAGAGCTCCTATAATTCACCCCTCCACTTT
TRBV3-1/TRBV3-2	-	TRBJ1-3	-	CASSQLDSGNTIYF	TGTGCCAGCAGCCAATTGGACAGTGGAAACACCATATATTTT
TRBV19	many	TRBJ2-2	TRBD2	CASSVAGGNTGELFF	TGTGCCAGTAGTGTCGCGGGAGGAAACACCGGGGAGCTGTTTTTT
TRBV19	once	TRBJ2-5	-	CASSRRTDGETQYF	TGTGCCAGTAGTCGACGGACAGATGGAGAGACCCAGTACTTC
TRBV29-1	-	TRBJ2-7	-	CSVGRSYEQYF	TGCAGCGTTGGCCGGTCCTACGAGCAGTACTTC
TRBV7-2	-	TRBJ2-3	TRBD1	CASSFGQGGSTDTQYF	TGTGCCAGCAGCTTCGGACAGGGGGGTAGCACAGATACGCAGTATTTT
TRBV3-1/TRBV3-2	-	TRBJ1-1	-	CASSHQQGETEAFF	TGTGCCAGCAGCCATCAACAGGGTGAAACTGAAGCTTTCTTT
TRBV3-1/TRBV3-2	-	TRBJ1-1	TRBD1	CASSQRQGGTEAFF	TGTGCCAGCAGCCAACGACAGGGAGGCACTGAAGCTTTCTTT
TRBV9	-	TRBJ1-1	TRBD1	CASSALSTGGIEAFF	TGTGCCAGCAGCGCCCTTTCGACAGGGGGGATTGAAGCTTTCTTT
TRBV6-2/TRBV6-3	-	TRBJ2-1	TRBD2	CASSPTSGGVEQFF	TGTGCCAGCAGCCCGACTAGCGGGGGGGTCGAGCAGTTCTTC
TRBV5-6	-	TRBJ2-3	TRBD1	CASSRGQEGSDTQYF	TGTGCCAGCTCCAGGGGGCAGGAAGGTTCCGATACGCAGTATTTT
TRBV6-6	once	TRBJ1-5	TRBD1	CASRTSGTGGIQPQHF	TGTGCCAGCAGGACATCCGGGACAGGGGGAATTCAGCCCCAGCATTTT
TRBV4-3	-	TRBJ1-6	-	CASRRDTYNSPLHF	TGCGCCAGCCGCCGGGACACCTATAATTCACCCCTCCACTTT
TRBV12-2	once	TRBJ2-2	-	CASRLRSGRREDGELFF	TGTGCAAGTCGCTTAAGGTCTGGTAGGCGGGAGGACGGGGAGCTGTTTTTT